The clone carrying this T cell receptor delta chain turned up a few times. The antigen is undetermined. This entry is derived from a study of Vδ1+ human thymocytes. General study results and limits: Thymic delta-chain repertoires held 15% to 20% Vdelta2 sequences and few Vdelta3, despite high sort purity. In the thymus, TRG and TRD repertoires looked highly polyclonal with Gaussian CDR3 lengths. Many TRG clonotypes were shared between donors; TRD repertoires were essentially private.

CDR1 and CDR2 (germline): TSWWSYY, QGS. The CDR3 consists of 18 residues. Trimming removed 0 bases from V and 1 base from J, with 18 bases in between. Sequences come from RNA converted to cDNA by reverse transcription. Pooled V-gene forward primers with one constant-region reverse primer generated the CDR3 amplicons by multiplex PCR. TCRdb used CATT to re-call clones from the multiplex PCR reads. The repertoire holds over 45,000 delta-chain clones, with more than 13% as singletons. Sample: Vdelta1+ gamma-delta thymocytes from the thymus. Subset described: FACS-sorted CD3+ TCRalphabeta- TCRVdelta1+ TCRVdelta2- thymocytes. The sequence was obtained from a girl in the first two years of life who had congenital heart surgery. V gene TRDV1 combines with J gene TRDJ1, with D maybe TRDD3 (6 bases). The CDR3 loop reads CALGELPYLGISTDKLIF. Written as DNA, the CDR3 is TGTGCTCTTGGGGAACTCCCCTACTTGGGGATTTCCACCGATAAACTCATCTTT.